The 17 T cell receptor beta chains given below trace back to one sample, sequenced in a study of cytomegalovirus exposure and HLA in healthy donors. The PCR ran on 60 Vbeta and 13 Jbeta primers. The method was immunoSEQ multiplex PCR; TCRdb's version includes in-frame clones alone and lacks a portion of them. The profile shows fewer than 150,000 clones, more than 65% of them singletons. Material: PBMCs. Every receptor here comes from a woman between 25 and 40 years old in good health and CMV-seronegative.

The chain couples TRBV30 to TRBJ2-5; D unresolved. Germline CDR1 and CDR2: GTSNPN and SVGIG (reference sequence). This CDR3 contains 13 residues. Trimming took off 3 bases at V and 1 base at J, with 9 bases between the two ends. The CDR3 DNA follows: TGTGCCTGGAGACCCCCAGGCCAAGAGACCCAGTACTTC. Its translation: CAWRPPGQETQYF.

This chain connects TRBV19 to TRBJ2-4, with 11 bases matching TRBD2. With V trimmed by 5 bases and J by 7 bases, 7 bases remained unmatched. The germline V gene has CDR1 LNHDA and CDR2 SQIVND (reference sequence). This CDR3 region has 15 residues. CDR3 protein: CASSPTSGSWNIQYF. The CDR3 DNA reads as TGTGCCAGTAGTCCCACTAGCGGGAGTTGGAACATTCAGTACTTC.

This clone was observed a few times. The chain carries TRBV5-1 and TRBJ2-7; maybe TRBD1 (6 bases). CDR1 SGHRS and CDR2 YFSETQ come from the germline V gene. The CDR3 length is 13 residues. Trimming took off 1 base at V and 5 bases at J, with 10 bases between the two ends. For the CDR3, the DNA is TGCGCCAGCAGCTTGAAAACAGGGAACGAGCAGTACGTC. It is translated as CASSLKTGNEQYV.

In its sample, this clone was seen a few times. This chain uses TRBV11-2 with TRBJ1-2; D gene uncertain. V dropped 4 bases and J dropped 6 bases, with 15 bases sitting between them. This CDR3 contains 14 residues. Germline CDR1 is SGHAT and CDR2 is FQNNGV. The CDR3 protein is CASSSPRLKDGYTF. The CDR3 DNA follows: TGTGCCAGCAGCTCTCCGAGACTTAAAGATGGCTACACCTTC.

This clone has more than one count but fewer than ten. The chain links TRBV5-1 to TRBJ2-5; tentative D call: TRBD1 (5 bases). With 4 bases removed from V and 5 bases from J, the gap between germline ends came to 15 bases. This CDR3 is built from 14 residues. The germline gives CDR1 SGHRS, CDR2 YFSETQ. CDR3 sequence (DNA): TGCGCCAGCAGCCTAGGACACTATGGGGAGACCCAGTACTTC. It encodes CASSLGHYGETQYF.

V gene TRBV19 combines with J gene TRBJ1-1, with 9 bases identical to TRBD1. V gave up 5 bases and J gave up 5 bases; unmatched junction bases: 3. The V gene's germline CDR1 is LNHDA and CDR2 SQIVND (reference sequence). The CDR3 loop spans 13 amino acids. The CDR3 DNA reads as TGTGCCAGTAGTGGGACAGGGAGAACTGAAGCTTTCTTT. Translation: CASSGTGRTEAFF.

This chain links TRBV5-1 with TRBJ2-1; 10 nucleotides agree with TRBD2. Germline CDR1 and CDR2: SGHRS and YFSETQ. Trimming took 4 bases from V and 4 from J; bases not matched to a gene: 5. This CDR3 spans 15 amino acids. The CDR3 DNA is TGCGCCAGCAGCGCGGGACTAGCGACGTACAATGAGCAGTTCTTC. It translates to CASSAGLATYNEQFF.

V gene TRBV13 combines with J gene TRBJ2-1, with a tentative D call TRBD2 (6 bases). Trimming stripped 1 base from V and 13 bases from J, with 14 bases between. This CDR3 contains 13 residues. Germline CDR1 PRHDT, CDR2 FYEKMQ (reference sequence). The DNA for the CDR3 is TGTGCCAGCAGCTTAGTAGGGCGGAGGGGCCAGTTCTTC. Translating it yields CASSLVGRRGQFF.

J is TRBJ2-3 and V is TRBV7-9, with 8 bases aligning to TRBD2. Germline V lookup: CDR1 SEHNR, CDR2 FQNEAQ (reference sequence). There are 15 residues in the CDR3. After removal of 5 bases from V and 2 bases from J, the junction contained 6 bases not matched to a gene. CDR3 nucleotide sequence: TGTGCCAGCAGCATAAATAGCGGGACCACAGATACGCAGTATTTT. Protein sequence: CASSINSGTTDTQYF. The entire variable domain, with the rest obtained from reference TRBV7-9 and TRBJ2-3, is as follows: DTGVSQNPRHKITKRGQNVTFRCDPISEHNRLYWYRQTLGQGPEFLTYFQNEAQLEKSRLLSDRFSAERPKGSFSTLEIQRTEQGDSAMYLCASSINSGTTDTQYFGPGTRLTVL.

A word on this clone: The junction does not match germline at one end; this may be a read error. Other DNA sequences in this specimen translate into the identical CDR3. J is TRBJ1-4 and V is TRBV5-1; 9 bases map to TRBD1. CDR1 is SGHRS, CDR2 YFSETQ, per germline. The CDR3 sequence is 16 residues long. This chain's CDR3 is CASSLGTGALNEKLFF. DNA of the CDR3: TGCGCCAGCAGCTTGGGGACAGGGGCCTTGAATGAAAAACTGTTTTTC.

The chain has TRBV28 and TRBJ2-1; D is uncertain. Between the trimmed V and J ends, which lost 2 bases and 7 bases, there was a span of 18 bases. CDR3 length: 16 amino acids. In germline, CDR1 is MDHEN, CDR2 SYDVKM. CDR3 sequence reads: CASSLGSQEAWNEQFF. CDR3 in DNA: TGTGCCAGCAGTTTAGGTAGCCAAGAGGCGTGGAATGAGCAGTTCTTC.

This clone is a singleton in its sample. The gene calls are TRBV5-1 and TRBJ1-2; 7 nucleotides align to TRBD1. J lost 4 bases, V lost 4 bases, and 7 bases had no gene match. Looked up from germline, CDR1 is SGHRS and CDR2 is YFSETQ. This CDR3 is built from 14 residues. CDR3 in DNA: TGCGCCAGCAGCCCACAGGGGCCCAGCTATGGCTACACCTTC. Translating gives CASSPQGPSYGYTF.

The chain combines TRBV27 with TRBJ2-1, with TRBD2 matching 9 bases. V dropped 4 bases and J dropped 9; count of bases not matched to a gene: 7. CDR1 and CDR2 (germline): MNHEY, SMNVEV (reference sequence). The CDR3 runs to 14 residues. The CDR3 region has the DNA TGTGCCAGCAGTTGGCTTGCGGGAGGGGCTGAGCAGTTCTTC. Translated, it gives CASSWLAGGAEQFF.

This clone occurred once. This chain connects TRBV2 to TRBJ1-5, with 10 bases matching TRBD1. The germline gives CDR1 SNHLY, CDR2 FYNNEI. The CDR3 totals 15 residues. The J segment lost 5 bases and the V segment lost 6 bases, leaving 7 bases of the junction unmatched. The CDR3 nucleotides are TGTGCCAGCAGCGAGGACAGGGGGTTCTATCAGCCCCAGCATTTT. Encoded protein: CASSEDRGFYQPQHF.

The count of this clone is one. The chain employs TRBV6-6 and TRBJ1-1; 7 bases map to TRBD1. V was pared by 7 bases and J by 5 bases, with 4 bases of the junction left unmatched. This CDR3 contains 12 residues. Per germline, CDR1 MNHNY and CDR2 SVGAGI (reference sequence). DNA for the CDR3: TGTGCCAGCAAAAAACAGGGGACTGAAGCTTTCTTT. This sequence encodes CASKKQGTEAFF.

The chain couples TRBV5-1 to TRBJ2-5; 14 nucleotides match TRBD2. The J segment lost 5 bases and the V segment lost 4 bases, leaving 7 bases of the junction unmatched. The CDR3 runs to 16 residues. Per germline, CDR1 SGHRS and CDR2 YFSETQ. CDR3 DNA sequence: TGCGCCAGCAGCCAAGGGACTAGCGGGGGCGGGGAGACCCAGTACTTC. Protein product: CASSQGTSGGGETQYF. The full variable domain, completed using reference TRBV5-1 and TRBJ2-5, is KAGVTQTPRYLIKTRGQQVTLSCSPISGHRSVSWYQQTPGQGLQFLFEYFSETQRNKGNFPGRFSGRQFSNSRSEMNVSTLELGDSALYLCASSQGTSGGGETQYFGPGTRLLVL.

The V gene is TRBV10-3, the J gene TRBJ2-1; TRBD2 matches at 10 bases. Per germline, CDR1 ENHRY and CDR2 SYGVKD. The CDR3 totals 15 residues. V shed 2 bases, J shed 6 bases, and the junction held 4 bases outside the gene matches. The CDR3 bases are TGTGCCATCAGTGAGACTAGCGGGACTCTCAATGAGCAGTTCTTC. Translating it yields CAISETSGTLNEQFF.